The 3 T cell receptor beta chains below were found in one sample sequenced in a study of OX40 agonist ivuxolimab in advanced cancers. Assay used: immunoSEQ multiplex PCR; TCRdb lists only in-frame clones, some missing. The sample shows some 55,000 clones, approximately 79% of them seen only once. This specimen was CD4+ or CD8+ T cells sorted from blood, taken in a trial of the OX40 agonist ivuxolimab. Receptors originate from an adult with an advanced solid tumor such as melanoma, head and neck, liver or kidney cancer.

The genes are TRBV19 and TRBJ2-7; 8 positions agree with TRBD1. The CDR3 loop spans 16 amino acids. V gave up 3 bases and J gave up 4 bases; unmatched junction bases: 11. The germline gives CDR1 LNHDA, CDR2 SQIVND (reference sequence). The CDR3, as DNA: TGTGCCAGTAGTATCGCTCCGACAGGGGTTACGTACGAGCAGTACTTC. This encodes CASSIAPTGVTYEQYF.

The rearrangement links TRBV9 to TRBJ1-5, with D possibly matching TRBD1 (6 bases). The V end lost 4 bases, the J end lost 2 bases, and 13 bases lay between the germline ends. The CDR3 consists of 15 residues. CDR1 is SGDLS, CDR2 YYNGEE, per germline. The CDR3 bases are TGTGCCAGCAGCTCAGAGGGGGGGGGCAATCAGCCCCAGCATTTT. The encoded protein is CASSSEGGGNQPQHF.

V usage is TRBV6-1 and J usage is TRBJ2-1; D ambiguous. CDR1 is MNHNS and CDR2 is SASEGT in the germline V gene. Trimming removed 4 bases at V and 0 bases at J, with 4 bases between. The CDR3 covers 13 residues. The CDR3 bases are TGTGCCAGCAGTGGGGTCTCCTACAATGAGCAGTTCTTC. Protein: CASSGVSYNEQFF.